This is a list of T cell receptor beta chains from one sample in a study of Graves' ophthalmopathy and Graves' hyperthyroidism. TCRdb reprocessed the multiplex PCR reads via MiXCR and lists one record per CDR3 protein. The sample includes more than 45,000 distinct CDR3 sequences, around 48% of them seen just once. Input material: peripheral blood. The receptors stem from an adult man with Graves' ophthalmopathy. Both conserved end residues are part of each CDR3. The order of the fields is D gene, J gene, V gene, clone size, CDR3 DNA, CDR3 protein. The D gene is left open where the match is weak. Not every row has a clone size; where given, it reads once, few, many or a size class.

TRBD1	TRBJ2-7	TRBV11-2	many	TGTGCCAGCAGCGACGTGAGAACGGGACAGTACTACGAGCAGTACTTC	CASSDVRTGQYYEQYF
.	TRBJ2-6	TRBV19	.	TGTGCCAGTCGCCCGGGAAGATTCGGGCCGAACTCTGGGGCCAACGTCCTGACTTTC	CASRPGRFGPNSGANVLTF
.	TRBJ1-1	TRBV20-1	.	TGCAGTGCCAAGGAGGGTTTGGACACTGAAGCTTTCTTT	CSAKEGLDTEAFF
TRBD2	TRBJ2-1	TRBV10-3	.	TGTGCCATCAGTGAGTCGCGACTAGCGGGAACTACCGAGCAGTTCTTC	CAISESRLAGTTEQFF
.	TRBJ2-5	TRBV9	many	TGTGCCAGCAGCGTAGGGGGCGGCTTCGGCCAAGAGACCCAGTACTTC	CASSVGGGFGQETQYF
.	TRBJ2-1	TRBV7-2	.	TGTGCCAGCGGCACACTGTTTGGTGAGTTCTTC	CASGTLFGEFF
TRBD1	TRBJ1-1	TRBV7-2	.	TGTGCCAGCAGCCTGACAGGGACCCTTATTTTGACCACTGAAGCTTTCTTT	CASSLTGTLILTTEAFF
TRBD1	TRBJ1-5	TRBV4-1	many	TGCGCCAGCAGCCAACAGACAGGGGGCAATCAGCCCCAGCATTTT	CASSQQTGGNQPQHF
.	TRBJ2-1	TRBV7-2	few	TGTGCCAGCAGCTTAGGGGGCGGGACGTACAATGAGCAGTTCTTC	CASSLGGGTYNEQFF
.	TRBJ2-7	TRBV5-1	.	TGCGCCAGCAGACCTCAGGTGGATCAGAACTACGAGCAGTACTTC	CASRPQVDQNYEQYF
TRBD2	TRBJ2-5	TRBV20-1	.	TGCAGTGCTACTCCGACTAGCGGGGGCTTAGAGACCCAGTACTTC	CSATPTSGGLETQYF
TRBD2	TRBJ2-1	TRBV20-1	medium-sized	TGCAGTGCTAAGGGACTAGCGGGATGGGGTGAGCAGTTCTTC	CSAKGLAGWGEQFF
TRBD2	TRBJ2-7	TRBV19	.	TGTGCCAGTAGTAGGGGACTGACTAGCGGGAACTCCTACGAGCAGTACTTC	CASSRGLTSGNSYEQYF
TRBD1	TRBJ2-3	TRBV7-9	many	TGTGCCAGCAGCCCGCAACAGGGGTTTAGCACAGATACGCAGTATTTT	CASSPQQGFSTDTQYF
.	TRBJ1-3	TRBV20-1	.	TGCAGTGCCTCCGGGTTGGAGAATGGAAACACCATATATTTT	CSASGLENGNTIYF
.	TRBJ2-7	TRBV11-2	many	TGTGCCAGCAGCTTAGATCCGGACGTCTCGGAGTACTTC	CASSLDPDVSEYF
.	TRBJ2-5	TRBV4-1	.	TGCGCCAGCAGCCAAGATTCCGGGGGCGAAAAGACCCAGTACTTC	CASSQDSGGEKTQYF
.	TRBJ2-3	TRBV9	.	TGTGCCAGCAGCGTTAGTTCTAGCTTTGACACAGATACGCAGTATTTT	CASSVSSSFDTDTQYF
.	TRBJ2-3	TRBV9	once	TGTGCCAGCAGCTTCGGGTATGATACGCAATATTTT	CASSFGYDTQYF
.	TRBJ2-7	TRBV19	.	TGTGCCAGTAGTAAGGGCGCAGGGGTCAAAACCTACGAGCAGTACTTC	CASSKGAGVKTYEQYF
.	TRBJ2-1	TRBV29-1	.	TGCAGCAAACTAGCAGGTAACAATGAGCAGTTCTTC	CSKLAGNNEQFF
.	TRBJ2-7	TRBV20-1	.	TGCAGTGCTAGGGTCGAGACCTACGAGCAGTACTTC	CSARVETYEQYF
TRBD1	TRBJ2-7	TRBV2	once	TGTGCCAGCAGCCCCGGGACAGGGGGAGCCTACGAGCAGTACTTC	CASSPGTGGAYEQYF
.	TRBJ2-3	TRBV20-1	.	TGCAGTGCTGTAGGCAGACAGACAGATACGCAGTATTTT	CSAVGRQTDTQYF
.	TRBJ2-5	TRBV3-1	many	TGTGCCAGCAGCCAAGGACGCCTAGAACAAGAGACCCAGTACTTC	CASSQGRLEQETQYF
.	TRBJ2-7	TRBV7-9	once	TGTGCCAGCAGCGTAACCTACGACTACGAGCAGTACTTC	CASSVTYDYEQYF
.	TRBJ1-5	TRBV7-8	many	TGTGCCAGCAGCTTAGGAGGTATCAATCAGCCCCAGCATTTT	CASSLGGINQPQHF
TRBD1	TRBJ1-6	TRBV2	.	TGTGCCAGCAGTGAAGCGCGGGGGACAGGGGGCACCTTTGGTAATTCACCCCTCCACTTT	CASSEARGTGGTFGNSPLHF
TRBD1	TRBJ2-5	TRBV13	.	TGTGCCTGCAGACAGGGGAAAGAGACCCAGTACTTC	CACRQGKETQYF
.	TRBJ2-3	TRBV12-3/TRBV12-4	.	TGTGCCAGCACTTGGGGCAGCACAGGTACGCAGTATTTT	CASTWGSTGTQYF
.	TRBJ2-3	TRBV7-9	.	TGTGCCAGCAGCTTAGAGTCCGACTCTCTGTATTTT	CASSLESDSLYF
.	TRBJ2-1	TRBV7-7	.	TGTGCTAGCAGCTTGGGTCGGTCTAGCGATGAGCAGTTCTTC	CASSLGRSSDEQFF
TRBD2	TRBJ2-7	TRBV2	many	TGTGCCAGCAGTGAAATGCGGGGGAGATTGTACGAGCAGTACTTC	CASSEMRGRLYEQYF
TRBD1	TRBJ2-7	TRBV24-1	.	TGTGCCACCAGTGATTCCCCGGGACAGACATCCTACGAGCAGTACTTC	CATSDSPGQTSYEQYF
.	TRBJ1-1	TRBV2	.	TGTGCCAGCAGTCGGCGGGATGAAGCTTTCTTT	CASSRRDEAFF
TRBD1	TRBJ2-7	TRBV19	.	TGTGCCAGTAGTACCTCCGGGACAGGGGGCTGGGAGCAGTACTTC	CASSTSGTGGWEQYF
TRBD2	TRBJ2-3	TRBV10-3	medium-sized	TGTGCCATCAGGGGACTAGCCACAGATACGCAGTATTTT	CAIRGLATDTQYF
.	TRBJ1-2	TRBV20-1	.	TGCAGTGCTTGGGATCGGGAAGGCTACACCTTC	CSAWDREGYTF
.	TRBJ2-1	TRBV20-1	medium-sized	TGCAGTGCTAGGTTTAGCGGAACTTACAATGAGCAGTTCTTC	CSARFSGTYNEQFF
.	TRBJ1-1	TRBV7-2	.	TGTGCCAGCAGCTTGGAACGGGGATTGAACACCGAAGCTTTCTTT	CASSLERGLNTEAFF
.	TRBJ2-7	TRBV28	many	TGTGCCAGCAGTTCCCGGGACAACTCCTACGAGCAGTACTTC	CASSSRDNSYEQYF
.	TRBJ1-5	TRBV5-1	.	TGCGCCAGCAGCGCGGGGGGCAACAGGGATCAGCCCCAGCATTTT	CASSAGGNRDQPQHF
.	TRBJ2-3	TRBV9	.	TGTGCCAGCAGCGTAGGGGGAGCAGATACGCAGTATTTT	CASSVGGADTQYF
.	TRBJ1-1	TRBV7-9	.	TGTGCCAGCAGCCCGGACGGTATGAACACTGAAGCTTTCTTT	CASSPDGMNTEAFF
.	TRBJ2-3	TRBV19	.	TGTGCCAGTAGTATAGCCCGGGGAGATACGCAGTATTTT	CASSIARGDTQYF
TRBD1	TRBJ2-7	TRBV19	once	TGTGCCAGTAGTATAGGGACAGGCCGGTACGAGCAGTACTTC	CASSIGTGRYEQYF
.	TRBJ2-7	TRBV29-1	many	TGCAGCGTTGAAGCTGGGGAGGGGGGGTACGAGCAGTACTTC	CSVEAGEGGYEQYF
TRBD2	TRBJ2-1	TRBV10-3	.	TGTGCCATCAGTGAGTCGCGACTAGCGGGGGGACGCTCCTACAATGAGCAGTTCTTC	CAISESRLAGGRSYNEQFF
.	TRBJ2-7	TRBV20-1	few	TGCAGTGCTACCCTAACGCGAGGCGGAGTACGGTCGTCCGAGCAGTACTTC	CSATLTRGGVRSSEQYF
.	TRBJ2-2	TRBV19	.	TGTGCCACCCGAGGCCACAGGAACACCGGGGAGCTGTTTTTT	CATRGHRNTGELFF
TRBD1	TRBJ1-6	TRBV6-4	once	TGTGCCAGCAGTGGGGGGACAGGTCTCATATCACCCCTCCACTTT	CASSGGTGLISPLHF
.	TRBJ2-6	TRBV5-1	many	TGCGCCAGCAGCTTGAATTCGCACACCTCTGGGGCCAACGTCCTGACTTTC	CASSLNSHTSGANVLTF
TRBD1	TRBJ1-2	TRBV29-1	medium-sized	TGCAGCGTTGAATCTCCAGGGGGGTATGGCTACACCTTC	CSVESPGGYGYTF
.	TRBJ2-1	TRBV5-8	many	TGTGCCAGCAGCTCGTCAGCCGGCTCCTACAATGAGCAGTTCTTC	CASSSSAGSYNEQFF
.	TRBJ2-3	TRBV7-9	.	TGTGCCAGCAACTCCTTCAGGGGGGTAAGCACAGATACGCAGTATTTT	CASNSFRGVSTDTQYF
TRBD2	TRBJ2-3	TRBV9	.	TGTGCCAGCAGCGTCGGGACTAGCGGGGGGATTAGAGATACGCAGTATTTT	CASSVGTSGGIRDTQYF
TRBD1	TRBJ1-1	TRBV9	.	TGTACCAGCAGCGCTGGACAGGGGAACACTGAAGCTTTCTTC	CTSSAGQGNTEAFF
TRBD1	TRBJ1-4	TRBV5-1	.	TGCGCCAGCGGGACGGGGGACAGGACTAATGAAAAACTGCTTTTT	CASGTGDRTNEKLLF
.	TRBJ1-4	TRBV19	many	TGTGCCAGTAGTGCGGGGGCAGGACCCGAAAAACTGTTTTTT	CASSAGAGPEKLFF